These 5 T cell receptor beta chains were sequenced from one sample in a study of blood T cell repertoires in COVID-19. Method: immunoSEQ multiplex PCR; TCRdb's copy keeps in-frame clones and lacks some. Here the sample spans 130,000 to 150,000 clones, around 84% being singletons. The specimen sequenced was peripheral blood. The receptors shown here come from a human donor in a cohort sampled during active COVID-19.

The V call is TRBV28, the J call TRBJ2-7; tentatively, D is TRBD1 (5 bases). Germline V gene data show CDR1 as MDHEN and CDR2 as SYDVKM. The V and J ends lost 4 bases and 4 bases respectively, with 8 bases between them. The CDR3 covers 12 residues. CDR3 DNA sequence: TGTGCCAGCAGTTCCAGGGTTTACGAGCAGTACTTC. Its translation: CASSSRVYEQYF. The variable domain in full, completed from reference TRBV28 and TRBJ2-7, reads DVKVTQSSRYLVKRTGEKVFLECVQDMDHENMFWYRQDPGLGLRLIYFSYDVKMKEKGDIPEGYSVSREKKERFSLILESASTNQTSMYLCASSSRVYEQYFGPGTRLTVT.

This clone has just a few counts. The CDR3 sequence: CASREGATNEKLFF. Here the CDR3 DNA reads TGTGCCAGTCGGGAGGGGGCAACTAATGAAAAACTGTTTTTT. The chain combines TRBV5-4 with TRBJ1-4; D possibly corresponds to TRBD1 (6 bases). Germline CDR1 SGHNT, CDR2 YYREEE (reference sequence). V was clipped by 8 bases and J by 0 bases, with 11 bases between them. The CDR3 totals 14 residues.

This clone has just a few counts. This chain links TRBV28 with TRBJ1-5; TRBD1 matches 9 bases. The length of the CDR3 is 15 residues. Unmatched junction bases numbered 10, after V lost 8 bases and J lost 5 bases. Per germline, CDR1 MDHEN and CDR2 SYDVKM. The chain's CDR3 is CASGPGQGRDQPQHF. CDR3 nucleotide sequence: TGTGCCAGCGGCCCGGGACAGGGAAGGGATCAGCCCCAGCATTTT.

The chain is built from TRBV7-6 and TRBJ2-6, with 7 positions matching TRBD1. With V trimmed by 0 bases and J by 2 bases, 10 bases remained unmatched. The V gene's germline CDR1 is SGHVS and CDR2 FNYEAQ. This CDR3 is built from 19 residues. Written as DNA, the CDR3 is TGTGCCAGCAGCTTAGCCCGACAGGGTAGATTAACTGGGGCCAACGTCCTGACTTTC. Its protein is CASSLARQGRLTGANVLTF.

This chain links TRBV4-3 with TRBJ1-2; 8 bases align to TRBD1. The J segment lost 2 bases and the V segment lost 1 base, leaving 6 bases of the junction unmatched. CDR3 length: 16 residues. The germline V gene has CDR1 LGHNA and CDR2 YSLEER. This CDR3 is CASSQGTGSRNYGYTF. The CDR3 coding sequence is TGCGCCAGCAGCCAAGGGACAGGGTCGAGAAACTATGGCTACACCTTC.